This T cell receptor (beta chain) was sequenced in a study of OX40 agonist ivuxolimab in advanced cancers. Overall study: As their treatment, patients were administered ivuxolimab, an agonistic anti-OX40 (CD134) antibody.

The protocol was immunoSEQ multiplex PCR, while the TCRdb copy is restricted to in-frame clones and leaves out a portion. The sample lists 60,000 to 100,000 clones, around 87% seen once, with around 0.23% in the top ten. Points from the study as a whole: Nonresponders, in some cases, also had low normalized T-cell clonal expansion. At 0.1 to 3.0 mg/kg and by week 6, clonal expansion occurred in CD4+ and CD8+ blood T cells. The average count of expanded clones was higher among CD8+ T cells than among CD4+.

There are 15 residues in the CDR3. CDR1 and CDR2 from the germline V gene are SGHRS and YFSETQ. With 2 bases clipped from V and 2 bases from J, the junction kept 5 bases outside the gene matches. A word on this clone: As yet, its antigen is unknown.

The material sequenced was CD4+ or CD8+ T cells sorted from blood, taken in a trial of the OX40 agonist ivuxolimab. This chain uses TRBV5-1 with TRBJ2-7, with TRBD1 identical over 9 bases. The receptor was derived from an adult with an advanced solid tumor such as melanoma, head and neck, liver or kidney cancer. The CDR3 region is CASSLPGQGTYEQYF. CDR3 nucleotide sequence: TGCGCCAGCAGCTTACCGGGACAGGGCACCTACGAGCAGTACTTC.